These T cell receptor beta chains were read from a single sample in a study of blood T cells in healthy people across ages. Via MiXCR, TCRdb re-called the 5' RACE reads, giving one row per CDR3 protein. The sample has about 2 million distinct CDR3 sequences, approximately 50% seen once; the top ten hold 2.1%. Sequenced input: blood. The receptors were gathered from a woman aged 40 to 50 in good health. CDR3s include the opening cysteine and the closing phenylalanine or tryptophan. A D gene is named only where the DNA matches it firmly. Some rows have no size entry. The others give once, few or many, or a class for an expanded clone.

abundance: NA
d_gene: TRBD1
v_gene: TRBV11-2
j_gene: TRBJ2-7
CDR3nt: TGTGCCAGCAGCCCCCCCGGGACAGAGTTCTACGAGCAGTACTTC
CDR3aa: CASSPPGTEFYEQYF

abundance: NA
d_gene: NA
v_gene: TRBV4-3
j_gene: TRBJ2-1
CDR3nt: TGCGCCAGCAGCCAAGGCTATTCGGACAATGAGCAGTTCTTC
CDR3aa: CASSQGYSDNEQFF

abundance: NA
d_gene: NA
v_gene: TRBV28
j_gene: TRBJ2-1
CDR3nt: TGTGCCAGCATTGGCGGCTCCTACAATGAGCAGTTCTTC
CDR3aa: CASIGGSYNEQFF

abundance: NA
d_gene: NA
v_gene: TRBV10-3
j_gene: TRBJ1-2
CDR3nt: TGTGCCATCAGTGAAATTGAGGGCTCGGGCTACACCTTC
CDR3aa: CAISEIEGSGYTF

abundance: NA
d_gene: NA
v_gene: TRBV18
j_gene: TRBJ2-7
CDR3nt: TGTGCCAGCTCACCATCAGGACCCGAGCAGTACTTC
CDR3aa: CASSPSGPEQYF

abundance: few
d_gene: TRBD2
v_gene: TRBV7-2
j_gene: TRBJ2-7
CDR3nt: TGTGCCAGCAGCTTGCAGGGACTAGCGACCTACGAGCAGTACTTC
CDR3aa: CASSLQGLATYEQYF

abundance: NA
d_gene: NA
v_gene: TRBV12-3/TRBV12-4
j_gene: TRBJ1-3
CDR3nt: TGTGCCAGCGGGGCAGGGAGGGACACCATATATTTT
CDR3aa: CASGAGRDTIYF

abundance: few
d_gene: TRBD2
v_gene: TRBV7-9
j_gene: TRBJ2-5
CDR3nt: TGTGCCAGCAGGGAACGGCTAGCGGAAGAGACCCAGTACTTC
CDR3aa: CASRERLAEETQYF

abundance: NA
d_gene: TRBD2
v_gene: TRBV27
j_gene: TRBJ2-5
CDR3nt: TGTGCCAGCAGTTTATGGACTAGCGGTCAAGAGACCCAGTACTTC
CDR3aa: CASSLWTSGQETQYF

abundance: NA
d_gene: NA
v_gene: TRBV4-3
j_gene: TRBJ1-6
CDR3nt: TGCGCCAGCAGCTCCGGCGGCACAGGCCTCGGACCCCTCCACTTT
CDR3aa: CASSSGGTGLGPLHF

abundance: NA
d_gene: NA
v_gene: TRBV7-2
j_gene: TRBJ2-1
CDR3nt: TGTGCCAGCAGCTTAGGACAGGTTAACAATGAGCAGTTCTTC
CDR3aa: CASSLGQVNNEQFF

abundance: NA
d_gene: NA
v_gene: TRBV5-6
j_gene: TRBJ2-3
CDR3nt: TGTGCCAGCAGCTCCGTAGTGTTGTCCGCAGATACGCAGTATTTT
CDR3aa: CASSSVVLSADTQYF

abundance: NA
d_gene: TRBD2
v_gene: TRBV4-2
j_gene: TRBJ2-3
CDR3nt: TGTGCCAGCAGCCAAGATTTGAAAGCGGGGGGGCTCACAGATACGCAGTATTTT
CDR3aa: CASSQDLKAGGLTDTQYF

abundance: few
d_gene: NA
v_gene: TRBV29-1
j_gene: TRBJ1-2
CDR3nt: TGCAGCGTTGACGTCACAGCCTATGGCTACACCTTC
CDR3aa: CSVDVTAYGYTF

abundance: few
d_gene: NA
v_gene: TRBV27
j_gene: TRBJ1-2
CDR3nt: TGTGCCGGCAGTCCTTCGGGACTCTACTATGGCTACACCTTC
CDR3aa: CAGSPSGLYYGYTF

abundance: NA
d_gene: NA
v_gene: TRBV20-1
j_gene: TRBJ1-2
CDR3nt: TGCAGTGCTCCCCCCTCTCATGGCTACACCTTC
CDR3aa: CSAPPSHGYTF

abundance: NA
d_gene: NA
v_gene: TRBV12-3/TRBV12-4
j_gene: TRBJ2-3
CDR3nt: TGTGCCAGCAGTTTTGAGAGACAGGTCCCAGATACGCAGTATTTT
CDR3aa: CASSFERQVPDTQYF

abundance: few
d_gene: TRBD1
v_gene: TRBV6-7
j_gene: TRBJ1-2
CDR3nt: TGTGCCAGCAGACACATTGGGGACAGCTCGGACATCTATGGCTACACCTTC
CDR3aa: CASRHIGDSSDIYGYTF

abundance: NA
d_gene: NA
v_gene: TRBV4-3
j_gene: TRBJ1-2
CDR3nt: TGCGCCAGCAGCCAAGATATCCTCCAAGGCTACACCTTC
CDR3aa: CASSQDILQGYTF

abundance: NA
d_gene: NA
v_gene: TRBV20-1
j_gene: TRBJ2-3
CDR3nt: TGCAGTGCATGGACTCTACTCACAGATACGCAGTATTTT
CDR3aa: CSAWTLLTDTQYF

abundance: few
d_gene: TRBD1
v_gene: TRBV6-2/TRBV6-3
j_gene: TRBJ2-1
CDR3nt: TGTGCCAGCAGCGACGACAGGGGACCCTCCTACAATGAGCAGTTCTTC
CDR3aa: CASSDDRGPSYNEQFF

abundance: NA
d_gene: TRBD1
v_gene: TRBV28
j_gene: TRBJ1-2
CDR3nt: TGTGCCAGCAGCGGACAGGGCCACTATGGCTACACCTTC
CDR3aa: CASSGQGHYGYTF

abundance: once
d_gene: TRBD1
v_gene: TRBV7-2
j_gene: TRBJ1-5
CDR3nt: TGTGCCAGCAGCTCAACAGGGGCGACTCAGCCCCAGCATTTT
CDR3aa: CASSSTGATQPQHF

abundance: NA
d_gene: NA
v_gene: TRBV24-1
j_gene: TRBJ2-1
CDR3nt: TGTGCCACCTTAAAGGGGGAAAGTAGTGAGCAGTTCTTC
CDR3aa: CATLKGESSEQFF

abundance: NA
d_gene: NA
v_gene: TRBV6-6
j_gene: TRBJ2-3
CDR3nt: TGTGCCAGCAACCACGGGGGGCGAAGCACAGATACGCAGTATTTT
CDR3aa: CASNHGGRSTDTQYF

abundance: NA
d_gene: NA
v_gene: TRBV19
j_gene: TRBJ2-7
CDR3nt: TGTGCCAGTAGTACCCTTCGGGGAGATCCCCACGAGCAGTACTTC
CDR3aa: CASSTLRGDPHEQYF